This TCR beta chain is drawn from a study of shared clonotypes between healthy human individuals. As defined, naive CD8 cells were CD45RO-negative and positively selected for CCR7, with terminally differentiated effector memory CD45RA+ cells excluded. Donors comprised only Caucasian adults living in Nashville, Tennessee. The data were produced by immunoSEQ multiplex PCR, yet TCRdb's version contains in-frame clones alone and is incomplete. The repertoire includes approximately 1.9 million clones, around 93% of them detected once, and around 1.7% sits in the top ten. V lost 4 bases to trimming and J lost 6 bases, with 14 bases between them. The length of the CDR3 is 13 residues. Looked up from germline, CDR1 is SGDLS and CDR2 is YYNGEE.

The clonotype originates from a man aged 18 to 30 in good health. Some clones in this sample may be carry-over from other donors' samples. The sequencing sample was made of naive CD8+ T cells from PBMCs. This sequence joins TRBV9 and TRBJ2-7; D is perhaps TRBD1 (5 bases). The CDR3 nucleotides are TGTGCCAGCAGCACAGACAGTCGATCCGAGCAGTACTTC. Its protein product is CASSTDSRSEQYF.